This TCR beta chain was found in a study of blood T cell repertoires in COVID-19. Libraries were prepared by immunoSEQ multiplex PCR; TCRdb keeps only in-frame clonotypes and omits some of them. The sample lists under 350,000 clones, 83% occurring once. This receptor was taken from a woman aged 45-60 years who had recovered from COVID-19. Sequences were obtained from peripheral blood.

This CDR3 reads CSVAAGEETQYF. CDR3 sequence (DNA): TGCAGCGTCGCGGCAGGGGAAGAGACCCAGTACTTC. V is TRBV29-1 and J is TRBJ2-5; perhaps TRBD1 as D (6 bases). CDR3 size: 12 residues. The V gene lost 6 bases and the J gene lost 3 bases, with 11 bases spanning the gap. Germline V gene lookup returns CDR1 SQVTM and CDR2 ANQGSEA.